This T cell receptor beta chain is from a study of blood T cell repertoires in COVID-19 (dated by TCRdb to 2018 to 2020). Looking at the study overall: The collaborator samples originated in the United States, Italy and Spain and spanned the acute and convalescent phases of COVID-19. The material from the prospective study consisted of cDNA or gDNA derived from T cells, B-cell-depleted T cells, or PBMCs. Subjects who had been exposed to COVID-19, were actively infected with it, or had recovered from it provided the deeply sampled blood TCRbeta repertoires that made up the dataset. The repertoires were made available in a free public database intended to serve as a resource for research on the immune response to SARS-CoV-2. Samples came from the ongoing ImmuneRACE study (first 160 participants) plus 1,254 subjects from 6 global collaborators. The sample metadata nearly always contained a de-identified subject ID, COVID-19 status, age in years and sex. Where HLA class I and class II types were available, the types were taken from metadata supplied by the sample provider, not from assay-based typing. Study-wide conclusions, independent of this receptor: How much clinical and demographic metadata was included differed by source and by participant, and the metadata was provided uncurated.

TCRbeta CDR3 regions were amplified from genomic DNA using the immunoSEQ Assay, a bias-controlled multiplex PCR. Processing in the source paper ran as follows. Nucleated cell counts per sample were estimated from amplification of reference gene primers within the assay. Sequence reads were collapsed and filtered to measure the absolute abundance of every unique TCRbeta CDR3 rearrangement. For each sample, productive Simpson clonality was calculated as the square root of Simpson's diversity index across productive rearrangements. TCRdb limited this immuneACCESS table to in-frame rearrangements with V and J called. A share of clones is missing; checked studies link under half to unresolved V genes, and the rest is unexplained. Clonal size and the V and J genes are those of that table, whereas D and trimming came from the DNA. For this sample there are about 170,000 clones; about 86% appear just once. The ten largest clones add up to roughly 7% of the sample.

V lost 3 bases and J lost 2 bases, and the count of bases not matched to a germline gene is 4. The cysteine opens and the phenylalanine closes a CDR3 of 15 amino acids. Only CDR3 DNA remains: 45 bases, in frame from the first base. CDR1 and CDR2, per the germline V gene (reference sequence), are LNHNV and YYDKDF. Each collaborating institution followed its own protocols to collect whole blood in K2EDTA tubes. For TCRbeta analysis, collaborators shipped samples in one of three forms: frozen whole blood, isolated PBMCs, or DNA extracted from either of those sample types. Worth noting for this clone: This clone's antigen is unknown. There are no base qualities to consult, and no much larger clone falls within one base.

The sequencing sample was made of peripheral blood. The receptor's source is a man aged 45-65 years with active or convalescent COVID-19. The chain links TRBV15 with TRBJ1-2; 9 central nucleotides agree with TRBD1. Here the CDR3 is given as CATSRLDRGNYGYTF. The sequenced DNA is TGTGCCACCAGCAGGCTAGACAGGGGGAACTATGGCTACACCTTC.